This T cell receptor (beta chain) originates from a study of blood T cell repertoires in COVID-19. About the study: Acute and convalescent COVID-19 specimens originated in the United States, Italy and Spain. T cells, B-cell-depleted T cells, or PBMCs provided the cDNA or gDNA that served as material.

As processed by the authors: It was from reference gene primer amplification that nucleated cell counts were estimated. The assay was immunoSEQ multiplex PCR, and TCRdb's table has in-frame clones only and misses some. V and J calls and clone size are given by that table; D and trimming were obtained from the DNA. The sample has more than 15,000 clones; approximately 85% are singletons. The CDR3 length is 15 residues. V was pared by 5 bases and J by 4 bases, with 8 bases of the junction left unmatched. Germline V lookup: CDR1 MDHEN, CDR2 SYDVKM. The sample holds a few counts of this clone. The sequence came from a man older than 75 with active COVID-19. The chain recombines TRBV28 with TRBJ2-7; TRBD2 agrees at 10 bases. What was sequenced was peripheral blood. The CDR3 sequence is CASSAASGRAYEQYF. The CDR3 DNA is TGTGCCAGCAGTGCCGCCAGCGGGAGGGCGTACGAGCAGTACTTC.